This record looks at one T cell receptor beta chain sequence and its context. Its specificity is unknown. This sample is part of a study of identical twins. Study outcomes and limitations: Without tracking the same donors, conclusions rested on cross-sectional statistical analysis. Reduced insertions were recorded for abundant cord blood beta clonotypes, with no such pattern in memory repertoires. An excess of low generation probability was shown by twin-shared out-of-frame alpha sequences.

Each CDR3 protein gets one entry after TCRdb re-called the 5' RACE reads with MiXCR. The data contain about 810,000 distinct CDR3 sequences, roughly an eighth of them seen just once; the ten biggest clones take up around 1.6%. Separately, the same data were catalogued under a study of yellow fever vaccine responses in identical twins. That study reports: It has been reported that, in twins, the vaccine T cell response seemed partly convergent and partly personalized.

This clonotype was sampled from a woman between 18 and 29 years old in good health. The sequenced material came from PBMCs.

The DNA of the CDR3 is TGTGCCAGCACCAAAAACAGCGTTTTATCTTACGAGCAGTACTTC. It translates to CASTKNSVLSYEQYF. This chain uses TRBV28 with TRBJ2-7, with unresolved D. Trimming left V 7 bases short and J 4 bases short, with 20 bases between. Per the germline V gene, CDR1 is MDHEN and CDR2 is SYDVKM. This CDR3 contains 15 residues.